A selection of T cell receptor beta chains follows, all from one sample in a study of T-cell memory formation after mild COVID-19. One entry per CDR3 protein, called by TCRdb with MiXCR from the 5' RACE reads. The table lists 500,000 to 600,000 distinct CDR3 sequences, about 20% of them singletons. Sequenced input: PBMCs or a T cell subset sorted from them (not recorded which). Receptor source: an adult woman who had mild COVID-19 (a few samples of this study predate the infection). Cell type and time point are not known. CDR3s include the opening cysteine and the closing phenylalanine or tryptophan. The order of the fields is CDR3 protein, CDR3 DNA, D gene, J gene, V gene, clone size. A D gene is named only where the DNA matches it firmly. Only some rows state a clone size, as once, few, many or a class for expanded clones.

CASSSTGTRGLNEQFF | TGTGCCAGCAGCTCCACCGGGACTAGGGGGCTCAATGAGCAGTTCTTC | . | TRBJ2-1 | TRBV7-2 | few
CASSESGRGTDTQYF | TGTGCCAGCAGTGAATCTGGCAGGGGCACAGATACGCAGTATTTT | . | TRBJ2-3 | TRBV25-1 | .
CASSPPDLYGYTF | TGTGCCAGCAGCCCCCCAGACCTGTATGGCTACACCTTC | . | TRBJ1-2 | TRBV9 | .
CASSSDRDRVWDEQFF | TGTGCCAGCAGCTCCGATCGGGACAGGGTTTGGGATGAGCAGTTCTTC | TRBD1 | TRBJ2-1 | TRBV11-3 | .
CASSRNTGGGGTEAFF | TGTGCCAGCAGCCGAAACACAGGGGGAGGAGGCACTGAAGCTTTCTTT | TRBD1 | TRBJ1-1 | TRBV3-1 | .
CASSTGPRPVNNEQFF | TGTGCCAGCAGCACCGGGCCCCGACCCGTAAACAATGAGCAGTTCTTC | . | TRBJ2-1 | TRBV6-5 | .
CASNGGPNQPQHF | TGTGCCAGTAATGGGGGGCCGAATCAGCCCCAGCATTTT | . | TRBJ1-5 | TRBV19 | .
CASSLGRLNTEAFF | TGTGCCAGCAGCTTGGGGCGGCTGAACACTGAAGCTTTCTTT | . | TRBJ1-1 | TRBV5-6 | .
CASSHLAIQGQLSDTQYF | TGTGCCAGCAGCCACTTAGCAATACAGGGGCAACTCTCAGATACGCAGTATTTT | TRBD1 | TRBJ2-3 | TRBV7-8 | .
CSLIRGSSSYNEQFF | TGCAGCCTCATCCGAGGGTCCAGCTCCTACAATGAGCAGTTCTTC | . | TRBJ2-1 | TRBV29-1 | few
CASSQDLTPRLEAFF | TGTGCCAGCAGCCAAGATCTGACCCCGCGATTAGAAGCTTTCTTT | . | TRBJ1-1 | TRBV4-2 | .
CASSFGRDANYGYTF | TGTGCCAGCAGTTTCGGCAGGGACGCTAACTATGGCTACACCTTC | . | TRBJ1-2 | TRBV27 | few
CASSRGAQREYTGELFF | TGTGCCAGCAGCCGGGGGGCCCAGCGGGAGTACACCGGGGAGCTGTTTTTT | TRBD2 | TRBJ2-2 | TRBV4-2 | few
CASSPGQGWATEAFF | TGTGCCAGCAGCCCAGGACAGGGGTGGGCCACTGAAGCTTTCTTT | TRBD1 | TRBJ1-1 | TRBV3-1 | few
CATTAGGPSGELFF | TGTGCCACCACAGCGGGGGGGCCGTCTGGGGAGCTGTTTTTT | TRBD2 | TRBJ2-2 | TRBV24-1 | .
CASSLLPQGLAGEQFF | TGTGCCAGCAGCTTATTGCCCCAGGGACTAGCGGGTGAGCAGTTCTTC | TRBD2 | TRBJ2-1 | TRBV7-3 | .
CASMVTGDTYNEQFF | TGTGCCAGCATGGTGACAGGGGATACCTACAATGAGCAGTTCTTC | TRBD1 | TRBJ2-1 | TRBV7-9 | .
CASSTGLAGEGRTQYF | TGCGCCAGCAGCACGGGACTAGCGGGGGAGGGTCGGACCCAGTACTTC | TRBD2 | TRBJ2-5 | TRBV5-1 | few
CASSQASGGRETQYF | TGTGCCAGCAGCCAAGCTAGCGGGGGTCGAGAGACCCAGTACTTC | TRBD2 | TRBJ2-5 | TRBV4-2 | .
CASSPQGPSYNEQFF | TGTGCCAGCAGCCCACAGGGGCCCTCCTACAATGAGCAGTTCTTC | TRBD1 | TRBJ2-1 | TRBV7-9 | .
CACHKGSYEQYF | TGTGCCTGTCATAAGGGCTCCTACGAGCAGTACTTC | . | TRBJ2-7 | TRBV30 | few
CASSYSLAGGEFF | TGTGCCAGCAGTTACTCCCTAGCGGGAGGAGAGTTCTTC | TRBD2 | TRBJ2-1 | TRBV6-5 | few
CASSLEGQFATNEKLFF | TGTGCCAGCAGCTTAGAGGGGCAGTTTGCAACTAATGAAAAACTGTTTTTT | . | TRBJ1-4 | TRBV7-8 | few
CASSAPGQGAMNTEAFF | TGTGCCAGCAGCGCTCCGGGACAGGGGGCAATGAACACTGAAGCTTTCTTT | TRBD1 | TRBJ1-1 | TRBV13 | .
CSVVQLPNTEAFF | TGCAGCGTTGTTCAGCTACCAAACACTGAAGCTTTCTTT | . | TRBJ1-1 | TRBV29-1 | few
CASSRQDREGTDTQYF | TGTGCCAGCTCACGACAGGACAGGGAGGGCACAGATACGCAGTATTTT | TRBD1 | TRBJ2-3 | TRBV18 | few
CASSYGPLETQYF | TGTGCCAGCAGTTACGGCCCATTGGAGACCCAGTACTTC | . | TRBJ2-5 | TRBV6-2/TRBV6-3 | .
CASTTTRSYNEQFF | TGTGCCAGCACCACTACCAGGAGTTACAATGAGCAGTTCTTC | . | TRBJ2-1 | TRBV5-4 | .
CASSFRGQGAGETQYF | TGTGCCAGCAGCTTCAGGGGACAGGGGGCCGGGGAGACCCAGTACTTC | TRBD1 | TRBJ2-5 | TRBV7-6 | .
CASSSGLYNEQFF | TGTGCCAGCAGCTCGGGACTATACAATGAGCAGTTCTTC | TRBD2 | TRBJ2-1 | TRBV7-6 | many
CASSWPTSTDTQYF | TGTGCCAGCAGCTGGCCGACATCCACAGATACGCAGTATTTT | . | TRBJ2-3 | TRBV11-2 | .
CSAVSQGAGAFF | TGCAGCGCTGTATCACAGGGGGCCGGAGCTTTCTTT | TRBD1 | TRBJ1-1 | TRBV29-1 | many
CASSPNWAKNIQYF | TGTGCCAGCAGCCCGAATTGGGCCAAAAACATTCAGTACTTC | . | TRBJ2-4 | TRBV7-9 | .
CASSFGSRMNTEAFF | TGTGCCAGCAGTTTTGGTTCTCGAATGAACACTGAAGCTTTCTTT | . | TRBJ1-1 | TRBV12-3/TRBV12-4 | .
CASRTGYEQYF | TGTGCCAGCAGGACAGGCTACGAGCAGTACTTC | . | TRBJ2-7 | TRBV6-5 | few
CASSLTNDLEKLFF | TGTGCCAGCAGCCTGACCAACGACCTGGAAAAACTGTTTTTT | . | TRBJ1-4 | TRBV11-2 | .
CSARAGTKLKQPQHF | TGCAGTGCTAGAGCCGGGACCAAACTAAAACAGCCCCAGCATTTT | . | TRBJ1-5 | TRBV20-1 | .
CASSLDDKGPAGEKLFF | TGTGCCAGCAGCTTAGATGACAAGGGGCCGGCGGGTGAAAAACTGTTTTTT | . | TRBJ1-4 | TRBV11-3 | few
CASSPRVRRTEAFF | TGTGCCAGCTCACCCCGGGTCAGGAGGACTGAAGCTTTCTTT | . | TRBJ1-1 | TRBV18 | few
CASEAQGYNEQFF | TGTGCCAGCGAAGCTCAGGGCTACAATGAGCAGTTCTTC | . | TRBJ2-1 | TRBV6-1 | few
CATSDVTGDYEQYF | TGTGCCACCAGTGATGTTACAGGGGACTACGAGCAGTACTTC | TRBD1 | TRBJ2-7 | TRBV24-1 | few
CASSPSSPARGNQPQHF | TGTGCCAGCAGCCCTAGCTCCCCTGCTAGGGGCAATCAGCCCCAGCATTTT | . | TRBJ1-5 | TRBV11-2 | few
CASSRGTSGGSGELFF | TGCGCCAGCAGCCGTGGGACTAGCGGGGGATCCGGGGAGCTGTTTTTT | TRBD2 | TRBJ2-2 | TRBV4-1 | .
CASTSLPGVTQETQYF | TGCGCCAGCACCAGCCTGCCGGGGGTAACACAAGAGACCCAGTACTTC | . | TRBJ2-5 | TRBV5-1 | few
CASSPWTSGKGDTQYF | TGTGCCAGCAGCCCTTGGACTAGCGGGAAAGGAGATACGCAGTATTTT | TRBD2 | TRBJ2-3 | TRBV7-9 | many